This T cell receptor beta chain stems from a study of blood T cell repertoires in COVID-19. Libraries were prepared by immunoSEQ multiplex PCR; TCRdb keeps only in-frame clonotypes and omits some of them. The table records 90,000 or so clones, around 91% of them present only once. Trimming removed 7 bases from V and 6 bases from J, with 10 bases in between. This CDR3 region has 11 residues. Germline V gene sequence: CDR1 MNHEY, CDR2 SMNVEV (reference sequence). It was during active infection that Seattle patients were enrolled and then longitudinally followed. Sequencing was carried out using peripheral blood. V gene TRBV27 combines with J gene TRBJ2-7; a weak D match, TRBD1 (6 bases). The receptor comes from a man aged 18 to 29 with COVID-19, enrolled during active disease. CDR3 loop: CASTQGFEQYF. The CDR3 region has the DNA TGTGCCAGCACCCAGGGGTTCGAGCAGTACTTC.